This TCR beta chain was observed in a study of blood T cell repertoires in COVID-19. On the study more broadly: PBMCs, B-cell-depleted T cells, or T cells provided the cDNA or gDNA that made up the material.

This table comes from immunoSEQ multiplex PCR, and its TCRdb copy is limited to in-frame clones, with some not included. The sample has roughly 200,000 clones; about 88% are singletons. This CDR3 comprises 17 residues. V was clipped by 6 bases and J by 1 base; unmatched bases: 11. The germline CDR1 and CDR2 sequences are MDHEN and SYDVKM. The chain carries TRBV28 and TRBJ2-5; 10 bases align to TRBD1. This TCR came from a woman in her 40s with acute COVID-19. The material sequenced was PBMCs or T cells enriched from blood (not recorded which). The CDR3 here is CASSAWDRGGGQETQYF. The CDR3 DNA sequence: TGTGCCAGCAGCGCGTGGGACAGGGGAGGGGGCCAAGAGACCCAGTACTTC.